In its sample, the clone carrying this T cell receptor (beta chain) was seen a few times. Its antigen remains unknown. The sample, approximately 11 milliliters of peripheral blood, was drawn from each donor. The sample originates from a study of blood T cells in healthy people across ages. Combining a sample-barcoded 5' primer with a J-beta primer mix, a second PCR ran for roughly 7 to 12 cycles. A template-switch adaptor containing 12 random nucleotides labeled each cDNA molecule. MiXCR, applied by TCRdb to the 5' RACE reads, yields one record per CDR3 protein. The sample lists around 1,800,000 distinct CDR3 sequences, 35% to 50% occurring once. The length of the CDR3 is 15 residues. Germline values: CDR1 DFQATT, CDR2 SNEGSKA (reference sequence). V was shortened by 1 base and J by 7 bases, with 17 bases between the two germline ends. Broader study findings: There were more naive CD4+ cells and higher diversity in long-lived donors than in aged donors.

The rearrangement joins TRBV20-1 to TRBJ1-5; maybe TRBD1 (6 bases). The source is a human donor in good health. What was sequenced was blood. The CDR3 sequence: CSARGLGGHLQPQHF. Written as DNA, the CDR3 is TGCAGTGCTAGAGGGCTTGGGGGCCACTTACAGCCCCAGCATTTT.